Here is one TCR beta chain with its context. The repertoire was sequenced with immunoSEQ multiplex PCR; TCRdb's copy has only in-frame clones and lacks some. The sample shows about 80,000 clones, approximately 86% of them seen only once. This sample is drawn from a study of OX40 agonist ivuxolimab in advanced cancers. The sequencing used CD4+ or CD8+ T cells sorted from blood, collected in a trial of the OX40 agonist ivuxolimab. The origin of this receptor is an adult with an advanced solid tumor such as melanoma, head and neck, liver or kidney cancer.

The CDR3 loop reads CASSEEAGDGYTF. DNA of the CDR3: TGTGCCAGCAGTGAAGAGGCAGGGGATGGCTACACCTTC. The genes are TRBV6-1 and TRBJ1-2, with D tentatively TRBD1 (6 bases). This CDR3 is built from 13 residues. Trimming pared 1 base from V and 6 bases from J, leaving 9 bases between. Per the germline V gene, CDR1 is MNHNS and CDR2 is SASEGT.